This T cell receptor (beta chain) is drawn from a study of blood T cell repertoires in COVID-19. On the study more broadly: Whether acute or convalescent, the COVID-19 samples came from the United States, Italy and Spain.

With 3 bases clipped from V and 5 bases from J, the junction kept 4 bases outside the gene matches. The CDR3 runs 14 residues. Germline loops: CDR1 SGHDN, CDR2 FVKESK. Under the authors' procedure: Amplification of reference gene primers provided the estimated nucleated cell counts. Libraries were prepared by immunoSEQ multiplex PCR; TCRdb keeps only in-frame clonotypes and omits some of them. Clonal size and the V and J genes are those of that table, whereas D and trimming came from the DNA. The sample consists of roughly 150,000 clones, around 86% of them appearing once. The sequenced sample consisted of peripheral blood. The chain carries TRBV14 and TRBJ1-5, with 7 bases fitting TRBD1. This receptor was obtained from a man older than 75 with acute or convalescent COVID-19. The CDR3 loop is CASSQTGTHQPQHF. The CDR3 DNA reads TGTGCCAGCAGCCAGACAGGGACCCATCAGCCCCAGCATTTT.